This TCR beta chain was captured by sequencing in a study of T cell responses to AZD1222 COVID-19 vaccine. Libraries were prepared by immunoSEQ multiplex PCR; TCRdb keeps only in-frame clonotypes and omits some of them. This sample carries fewer than 150,000 clones, approximately 85% of them seen once, and the ten largest clones take approximately 7%. Study results and limitations: Repertoires in all cases were sampled only once the peak T cell response had passed. Only a handful of individuals given AZD1222 were seropositive at baseline.

CDR3 length: 15 residues. The germline CDR1 and CDR2 sequences are MNHNS and SASEGT. V lost 1 base to trimming and J lost 10 bases; unmatched junction nucleotides: 7. This clone occurred once. What it binds is unknown. Sequences were derived from peripheral blood, sampled on day 0 of AZD1222 vaccination. This receptor was taken from an adult in good health. The V call is TRBV6-1, the J call TRBJ2-1, with 10 bases identical to TRBD2. The CDR3 DNA reads TGTGCCAGCAGTGAAGGAAGCGGGGGGGCTGGCGAGCAGTTCTTC. It yields the protein CASSEGSGGAGEQFF.